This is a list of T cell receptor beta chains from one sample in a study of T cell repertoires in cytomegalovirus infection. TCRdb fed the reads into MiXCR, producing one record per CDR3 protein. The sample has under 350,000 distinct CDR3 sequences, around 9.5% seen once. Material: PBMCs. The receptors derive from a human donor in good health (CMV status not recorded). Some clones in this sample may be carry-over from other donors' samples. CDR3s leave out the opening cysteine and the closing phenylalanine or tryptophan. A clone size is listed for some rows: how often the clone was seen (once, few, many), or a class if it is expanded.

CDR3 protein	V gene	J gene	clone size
SVADRDPYEQY	TRBV29-1	TRBJ2-7	many
ASSPGTSGDTQY	TRBV12-3/TRBV12-4	TRBJ2-3	many
SVPERLEITYNEQF	TRBV29-1	TRBJ2-1	many
ASSEPGTRVRYGYT	TRBV19	TRBJ1-2	few
ASAISGMAQH	TRBV6-1	TRBJ1-5	NA
ASSLVRLLAADEQY	TRBV7-2	TRBJ2-7	many
ATTQGYGYT	TRBV19	TRBJ1-2	NA
ASSEGRDTQY	TRBV10-1	TRBJ2-3	NA
ASSTRTARETQY	TRBV11-2	TRBJ2-5	few
ASSSGMSSYNEQF	TRBV7-2	TRBJ2-1	many
ASSIAGAKNTEAF	TRBV9	TRBJ1-1	NA
ASSLQFHEQY	TRBV28	TRBJ2-7	few
AISDPGGGTDTQY	TRBV10-3	TRBJ2-3	few
SVGRDRPTDTQY	TRBV29-1	TRBJ2-3	NA
ASSPDRSSTDTQY	TRBV19	TRBJ2-3	NA
ASSLIHFGRGGSYEQY	TRBV28	TRBJ2-7	NA
ASSPELSGYT	TRBV7-2	TRBJ1-2	few
ASSRSYGYT	TRBV28	TRBJ1-2	few
ASSLGLDGEQF	TRBV28	TRBJ2-1	few
ASSLLGQGFNQPQH	TRBV7-2	TRBJ1-5	NA
ASSQELGGGYT	TRBV4-2	TRBJ1-2	many
SARIWQEGYTGELF	TRBV20-1	TRBJ2-2	NA
ASSPRSAHEQY	TRBV3-1	TRBJ2-7	few
ASSLVVWREWINEQF	TRBV6-2/TRBV6-3	TRBJ2-1	NA
SVDTGRGYT	TRBV29-1	TRBJ1-2	many
ASSYNRQGDEKLF	TRBV7-3	TRBJ1-4	NA
ASSLSPGVNTGANVLT	TRBV7-2	TRBJ2-6	many
ASSIQASGTDDEQF	TRBV19	TRBJ2-1	NA
ASSASSHQPQH	TRBV25-1	TRBJ1-5	few
ASSPASRGSYNEQF	TRBV6-1	TRBJ2-1	many
ASSLALGQWDTEAF	TRBV7-2	TRBJ1-1	many
GCSLQETQY	TRBV29-1	TRBJ2-5	few
ASSRTVVVTEAF	TRBV28	TRBJ1-1	NA
ASKGLAGDGELF	TRBV25-1	TRBJ2-2	NA
ASSTLDGTETQY	TRBV11-1	TRBJ2-5	NA
ASSQDLGVSRTGELF	TRBV4-2	TRBJ2-2	NA
ASTRGSRDEQY	TRBV7-6	TRBJ2-7	many
ASGLVGGVGEQF	TRBV27	TRBJ2-1	NA
ASQLVGSNQPQH	TRBV6-6	TRBJ1-5	few
ATSEGETNYGYT	TRBV15	TRBJ1-2	NA
ASSSQNSYNEQF	TRBV7-9	TRBJ2-1	NA
ASSSTGGYNEQF	TRBV7-3	TRBJ2-1	many
SAGRGQNEQF	TRBV20-1	TRBJ2-1	NA
ASSLEGASGRVRSYEQY	TRBV11-2	TRBJ2-7	NA
SVDRGHTGELF	TRBV20-1	TRBJ2-2	NA
ASSTFGPQNNEQF	TRBV7-2	TRBJ2-1	many
ASSTRTSTDTQY	TRBV7-2	TRBJ2-3	many
ASSFSAPTVRETQY	TRBV6-2/TRBV6-3	TRBJ2-5	many
ASSQDSVRAEQF	TRBV4-2	TRBJ2-1	many
ASSIGGAGPRPQH	TRBV19	TRBJ1-5	few
ASSFWGTAGNTIY	TRBV7-9	TRBJ1-3	NA
ASRGLWADTQY	TRBV28	TRBJ2-3	NA
ASSLPRGYGYT	TRBV7-2	TRBJ1-2	many
ASSLGDRYQPQH	TRBV2	TRBJ1-5	NA
ASSQAVSGANVLT	TRBV4-3	TRBJ2-6	NA
ASSSGGGEPQH	TRBV7-9	TRBJ1-5	many
ASSPAGTGLLETQY	TRBV7-6	TRBJ2-5	few
ASSEARTSGRSYNEQF	TRBV2	TRBJ2-1	NA
ASAGVSIEQF	TRBV6-2/TRBV6-3	TRBJ2-1	few